One and the same sample provided the 12 T cell receptor beta chains below, sequenced in a study of blood T cell repertoires in COVID-19. The data were produced by immunoSEQ multiplex PCR, yet TCRdb's version contains in-frame clones alone and is incomplete. The sample holds approximately 190,000 clones; about four fifths are singletons and the top ten take approximately 6.5%. The source material was peripheral blood. The receptors derive from a woman between 35 and 50 years old with acute or convalescent COVID-19.

This sequence joins TRBV3-1 (or the pseudogene TRBV3-2) and TRBJ2-1, with TRBD2 identical over 10 bases. Germline V gene sequence: CDR1 LGHDT, CDR2 YNNKEL (reference sequence). J gave up 6 bases and V 3 bases, and 8 bases lay outside the gene matches. The CDR3 has 16 residues. The CDR3 here is CASSHLAGGTPNEQFF. The DNA of the CDR3 is TGTGCCAGCAGCCACTTAGCGGGGGGAACTCCCAATGAGCAGTTCTTC.

The chain recombines TRBV5-6 with TRBJ1-1; TRBD1 matches at 7 bases. The CDR3 has 13 amino acids. V dropped 0 bases and J dropped 7; count of bases not matched to a gene: 3. CDR1 SGHDT and CDR2 YYEEEE come from the germline V gene. The CDR3 region is CASSLGQGLEAFF. The CDR3 region has the DNA TGTGCCAGCAGCTTGGGACAGGGCCTTGAAGCTTTCTTT. Full variable domain (rest looked up from reference TRBV5-6 and TRBJ1-1): DAGVTQSPTHLIKTRGQQVTLRCSPKSGHDTVSWYQQALGQGPQFIFQYYEEEERQRGNFPDRFSGHQFPNYSSELNVNALLLGDSALYLCASSLGQGLEAFFGQGTRLTVV.

This clone occurred a few times. CDR3 bases: TGCGCCAGCAGCCAAGATCGGTCAGGCTACGAGCAGTACTTC. It specifies CASSQDRSGYEQYF. This sequence joins TRBV4-1 and TRBJ2-7, with unresolved D. Germline CDR1 and CDR2: MGHRA and YSYEKL. The V and J ends lost 0 bases and 3 bases respectively, with 9 bases between them. The CDR3 covers 14 residues.

V gene TRBV19 combines with J gene TRBJ2-1; 12 nucleotides align to TRBD2. V trimming: 5 bases; J trimming: 10 bases; junction bases outside the gene matches: 12. The CDR3 covers 16 residues. Germline CDR1 LNHDA, CDR2 SQIVND (reference sequence). The CDR3 sequence: CASSLLAGGSLEEQFF. The DNA for the CDR3 is TGTGCCAGTAGTCTCCTAGCGGGGGGGTCGTTAGAGGAGCAGTTCTTC.

The CDR3 loop reads CASRRRTDRTEAFF. The CDR3 DNA reads as TGTGCCAGTAGGCGGAGGACAGATAGGACTGAAGCTTTCTTT. The V gene is TRBV19, the J gene TRBJ1-1; a possible D gene is TRBD1 (6 bases). Germline loops: CDR1 LNHDA, CDR2 SQIVND (reference sequence). Trimming pared 6 bases from V and 5 bases from J, leaving 16 bases between. This CDR3 region has 14 residues.

The chain links TRBV28 to TRBJ1-2; D not certain. Germline CDR1 MDHEN, CDR2 SYDVKM. V was clipped by 5 bases and J by 4 bases, with 2 bases between them. The CDR3 totals 10 residues. The CDR3 region is CASSRYGYTF. DNA for the CDR3: TGTGCCAGCAGTCGCTATGGCTACACCTTC.

The chain links TRBV28 to TRBJ2-3, with 9 bases matching TRBD2. The CDR3 length is 15 residues. Trimming cost V 5 bases and J 5 bases; bases outside gene matches: 8. CDR1 and CDR2 (germline): MDHEN, SYDVKM. The CDR3 bases are TGTGCCAGCAGTCGTAGCGGGAGCCCAGGAGATACGCAGTATTTT. Its translation is CASSRSGSPGDTQYF. Full variable domain (outside the CDR3, taken from reference TRBV28 and TRBJ2-3): DVKVTQSSRYLVKRTGEKVFLECVQDMDHENMFWYRQDPGLGLRLIYFSYDVKMKEKGDIPEGYSVSREKKERFSLILESASTNQTSMYLCASSRSGSPGDTQYFGPGTRLTVL.

The V gene is TRBV5-1, the J gene TRBJ2-7; D possibly corresponds to TRBD1 (7 bases). The V end was cut by 7 bases, the J end by 3 bases, with 11 bases between. Germline assignment: CDR1 SGHRS and CDR2 YFSETQ. The CDR3 has 12 amino acids. For the CDR3, the DNA is TGCGCCAGCTCCCAGGGGGGCTACGAGCAGTACTTC. Translation gives CASSQGGYEQYF.

The J gene is TRBJ2-7, the V gene TRBV11-2, with 11 bases identical to TRBD2. The length of the CDR3 is 17 residues. Trimming removed 1 base from V and 2 bases from J; junction bases left unmatched: 7. Germline V CDR1 and CDR2: SGHAT, FQNNGV. The CDR3 DNA sequence: TGTGCCAGCAGCTTAGGACTAGCGGGACCTAGCACCTACGAGCAGTACTTC. Translation gives CASSLGLAGPSTYEQYF.

At least ten counts were recorded for this clone. This rearrangement joins TRBV20-1 to TRBJ1-2, with D uncertain. The CDR3 length is 11 residues. The germline V gene has CDR1 DFQATT and CDR2 SNEGSKA (reference sequence). V gave up 4 bases and J gave up 8 bases, with 11 bases separating them. CDR3 loop: CSAKASEGYTF. The CDR3 region has the DNA TGCAGTGCTAAAGCGTCTGAAGGCTACACCTTC.

The chain links TRBV5-1 to TRBJ2-7, with D possibly matching TRBD2 (5 bases). The CDR3 is 15 residues long. CDR1 SGHRS and CDR2 YFSETQ come from the germline V gene. V was shortened by 0 bases and J by 2 bases, with 12 bases between the two germline ends. CDR3 region: CASSLASGFPYEQYF. Written as DNA, the CDR3 is TGCGCCAGCAGCTTGGCAAGCGGTTTTCCCTACGAGCAGTACTTC.

The rearrangement links TRBV6-5 to TRBJ1-2, with TRBD1 as a possible D gene (6 bases). Between the trimmed V and J ends, which lost 6 bases and 7 bases, there was a span of 12 bases. Germline V gene data show CDR1 as MNHEY and CDR2 as SVGAGI. The CDR3 spans 12 residues. As DNA, the CDR3 is TGTGCCAGCAGAAGAGGACAGTTTGGCTACACCTTC. It codes for CASRRGQFGYTF.